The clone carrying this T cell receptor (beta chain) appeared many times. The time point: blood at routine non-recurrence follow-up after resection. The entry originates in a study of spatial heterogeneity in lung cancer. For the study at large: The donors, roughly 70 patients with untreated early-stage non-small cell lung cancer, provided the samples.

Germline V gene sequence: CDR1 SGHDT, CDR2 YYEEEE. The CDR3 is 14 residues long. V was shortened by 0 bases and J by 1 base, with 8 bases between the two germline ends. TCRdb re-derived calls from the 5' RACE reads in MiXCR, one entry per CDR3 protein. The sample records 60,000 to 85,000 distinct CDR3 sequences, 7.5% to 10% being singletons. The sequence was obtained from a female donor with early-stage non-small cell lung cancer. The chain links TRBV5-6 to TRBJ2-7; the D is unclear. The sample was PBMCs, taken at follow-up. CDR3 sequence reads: CASSLGGGSYEQYF. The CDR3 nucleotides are TGTGCCAGCAGCTTGGGAGGCGGATCCTACGAGCAGTACTTC.